Each of the 8 T cell receptor beta chains below was sequenced from the same sample in a study of shared clonotypes between healthy human individuals. The table came from immunoSEQ multiplex PCR; TCRdb's copy has only in-frame clones and leaves some out. The top ten clones hold 15% to 20% of a sample with about 320,000 clones, around 86% of them seen once. Material for sequencing was memory CD8+ T cells sorted from blood. Documented subset: CD45RO+ cells pooled with CCR7-negative TemRA cells. Receptors originate from a man aged 18 to 29 in good health.

This clone was seen only a few times. V usage is TRBV6-4 and J usage is TRBJ2-1; D uncertain. This CDR3 comprises 12 residues. The V gene lost 0 bases and the J gene lost 6 bases, with 3 bases spanning the gap. Germline CDR1 and CDR2: MRHNA and SNTAGT. The CDR3 DNA is TGTGCCAGCAGTGACTCCGGCAATGAGCAGTTCTTC. This encodes CASSDSGNEQFF.

This rearrangement joins TRBV10-3 to TRBJ2-7; possible D gene TRBD2, 6 bases. This CDR3 region has 18 residues. The germline CDR1 and CDR2 sequences are ENHRY and SYGVKD. V lost 2 bases and J 3 bases, leaving 23 bases between the germline ends. CDR3 bases: TGTGCCATCAGTGAGCCGGGTTCCCTAGCGCGTTCTCGCTACGAGCAGTACTTC. Translated: CAISEPGSLARSRYEQYF.

A single count supports this clone. The rearrangement uses TRBV28 and TRBJ1-3; D unclear. V dropped 6 bases and J dropped 0 bases, with 9 bases sitting between them. Germline V gene data show CDR1 as MDHEN and CDR2 as SYDVKM. This CDR3 is built from 14 residues. The CDR3 spells CASSSLNSGNTIYF. The CDR3 DNA reads TGTGCCAGCAGCTCCCTAAACTCTGGAAACACCATATATTTT.

V gene TRBV5-4 combines with J gene TRBJ2-2; D not certain. Trimming stripped 0 bases from V and 5 bases from J, with 11 bases between. The CDR3 has 15 amino acids. Germline V gene sequence: CDR1 SGHNT, CDR2 YYREEE (reference sequence). The CDR3 DNA reads TGTGCCAGCAGCTTGGAAATCGGACGAACCGGGGAGCTGTTTTTT. As protein: CASSLEIGRTGELFF.

The chain has TRBV29-1 and TRBJ2-1; D is tentatively TRBD1 or TRBD2 (5 bases each). Trimming stripped 1 base from V and 4 bases from J, with 11 bases between. Germline-derived CDR1 and CDR2 are SQVTM and ANQGSEA. The CDR3 has 14 amino acids. The CDR3 reads CSVEGGEGYNEQFF. As DNA, the CDR3 is TGCAGCGTTGAAGGAGGGGAAGGGTACAATGAGCAGTTCTTC.

V is TRBV7-9 and J is TRBJ2-3; weak D call: TRBD2 (7 bases). Between the trimmed V and J ends, which lost 2 bases and 2 bases, there was a span of 14 bases. CDR3 length: 16 residues. Germline lookup yields CDR1 SEHNR and CDR2 FQNEAQ (reference sequence). CDR3 protein: CASSLTAGHLTDTQYF. In DNA, the CDR3 is TGTGCCAGCAGCTTAACAGCGGGACACCTCACAGATACGCAGTATTTT.

This chain connects TRBV6-5 to TRBJ2-5; TRBD1 or TRBD2 may be the D gene (5 bases each). Germline V lookup: CDR1 MNHEY, CDR2 SVGAGI. V gave up 5 bases and J gave up 5 bases, with 12 bases separating them. The CDR3 contains 13 residues. CDR3 region: CASSPGWGETQYF. DNA for the CDR3: TGTGCCAGCAGTCCCGGATGGGGGGAGACCCAGTACTTC.

Note on this clone: One end of the junction is discordant with germline, which a read error may explain. This rearrangement joins TRBV30 to TRBJ2-1; 10 bases match TRBD2. Germline V gives CDR1 GTSNPN, CDR2 SVGIG (reference sequence). The CDR3 covers 17 residues. The chain's CDR3 is CAGSDTKESGRAYEQFF. The CDR3 DNA reads as TGTGCCGGGAGTGATACGAAGGAAAGCGGGAGGGCGTACGAGCAGTTCTTC.